This TCR beta chain was captured by sequencing in a study of T cell changes during pregnancy in multiple sclerosis (dated by TCRdb to about 2019). The study in broad terms: The study examined how the T cell repertoire changed over the course of pregnancy in women with multiple sclerosis.

The library was obtained by the immunoSEQ multiplex PCR assay. Held by TCRdb, this immuneACCESS table contains in-frame sequences only and omits some clones. Under half of the omission traces to an unresolved V gene where checked; the cause of the rest is unknown. The sample table holds more than 80,000 clones, of which around 92% were seen once. Together, the top ten hold around 1.5% of the sample. Concerning this clone itself: What antigen it recognizes has not been identified. No much larger clone exists at a distance of one base, and base qualities are not known.

The CDR3 holds 16 amino acids from the cysteine to the phenylalanine. Only the CDR3 DNA is retained, 48 bases long and in frame from the first base. The V and J ends are trimmed by 6 bases and 5 bases, leaving 22 bases between them. CDR1 and CDR2 (MGHRA, YSYEKL) derive from the germline V gene. The clonotype originates from a female donor with multiple sclerosis, enrolled in a pregnancy study. This specimen consisted of peripheral blood, obtained after pregnancy. The chain joins TRBV4-1 to TRBJ1-1, with TRBD1 perhaps the D gene, on 5 matching bases. The DNA reads TGCGCCAGCAGTCGTTTACCGACGGCCGGGGGAACTGAAGCTTTCTTT. This codes for CASSRLPTAGGTEAFF.